The next 4 T cell receptor beta chains were all read from a single sample in a study of blood T cell repertoires in COVID-19. The protocol was immunoSEQ multiplex PCR, while the TCRdb copy is restricted to in-frame clones and leaves out a portion. The sample holds some 90,000 clones, 75% to 90% seen once. Material: peripheral blood. The receptors stem from a human donor in a cohort sampled during active COVID-19.

This clone was counted a single time. This chain links TRBV29-1 with TRBJ2-6; TRBD1 agrees at 8 bases. This CDR3 contains 16 residues. The J segment lost 2 bases and the V segment lost 4 bases, leaving 7 bases of the junction unmatched. Germline loops: CDR1 SQVTM, CDR2 ANQGSEA. The CDR3 nucleotides read TGCAGCGTTGGCCCCCAGACAGGGGCTGGGGCCAACGTCCTGACTTTC. Protein product: CSVGPQTGAGANVLTF.

The count of this clone is one. The chain couples TRBV27 to TRBJ1-4, with D perhaps matching TRBD1 (5 bases). The CDR3 covers 12 residues. V dropped 8 bases and J dropped 4 bases, with 8 bases sitting between them. CDR1 MNHEY and CDR2 SMNVEV come from the germline V gene (reference sequence). CDR3 region: CASGALNEKLFF. As DNA, the CDR3 is TGTGCCAGCGGGGCTCTTAATGAAAAACTGTTTTTT.

The chain joins TRBV5-6 to TRBJ1-3; D is undetermined. The CDR3 length is 15 residues. Germline values: CDR1 SGHDT, CDR2 YYEEEE. V was cut by 5 bases and J by 0 bases, with 12 bases left in between. The CDR3 protein is CASRAVPDSGNTIYF. The DNA for the CDR3 is TGTGCCAGCAGGGCGGTCCCCGACTCTGGAAACACCATATATTTT.

This sequence joins TRBV9 and TRBJ1-1; a possible D gene is TRBD1 (5 bases). CDR1 and CDR2 (germline): SGDLS, YYNGEE. This CDR3 region has 15 residues. V was clipped by 4 bases and J by 0 bases, with 13 bases between them. This chain's CDR3 is CASSTGAFMNTEAFF. CDR3 DNA sequence: TGTGCCAGCAGCACTGGGGCGTTCATGAACACTGAAGCTTTCTTT.